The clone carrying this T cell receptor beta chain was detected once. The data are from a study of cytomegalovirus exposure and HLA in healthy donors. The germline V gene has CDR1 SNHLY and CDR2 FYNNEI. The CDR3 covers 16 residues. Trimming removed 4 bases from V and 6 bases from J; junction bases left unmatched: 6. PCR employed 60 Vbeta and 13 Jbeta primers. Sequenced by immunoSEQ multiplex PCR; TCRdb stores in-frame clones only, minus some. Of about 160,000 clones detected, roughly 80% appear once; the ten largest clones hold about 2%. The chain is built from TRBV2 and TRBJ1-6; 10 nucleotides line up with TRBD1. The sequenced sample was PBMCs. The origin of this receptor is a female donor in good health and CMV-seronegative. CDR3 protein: CASSGQGALGNSPLHF. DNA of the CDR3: TGTGCCAGCAGTGGACAGGGGGCTCTGGGTAATTCACCCCTCCACTTT. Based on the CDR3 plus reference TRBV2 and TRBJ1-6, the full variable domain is EPEVTQTPSHQVTQMGQEVILRCVPISNHLYFYWYRQILGQKVEFLVSFYNNEISEKSEIFDDQFSVERPDGSNFTLKIRSTKLEDSAMYFCASSGQGALGNSPLHFGNGTRLTVT.